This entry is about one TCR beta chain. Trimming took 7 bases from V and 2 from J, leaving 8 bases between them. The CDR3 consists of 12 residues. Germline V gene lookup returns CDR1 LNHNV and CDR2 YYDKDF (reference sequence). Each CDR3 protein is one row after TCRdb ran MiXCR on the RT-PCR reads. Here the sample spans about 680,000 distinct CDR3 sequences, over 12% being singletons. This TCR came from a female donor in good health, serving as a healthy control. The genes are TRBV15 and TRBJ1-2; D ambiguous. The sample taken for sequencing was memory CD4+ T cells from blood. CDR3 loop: CATTDYNYGYTF. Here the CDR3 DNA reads TGTGCCACCACAGACTACAACTATGGCTACACCTTC.